The T cell receptor (beta chain) under discussion was sequenced for a study of T cells after yellow fever vaccination. Looking at the study overall: Low-cell-number fractions were prepared with SMART-Seq v4 Ultra Low Input. General study findings and limits: Clones from primary vaccination mostly reappeared after the booster (about 97% CD4, under 90% CD8).

MiXCR, run by TCRdb on the 5' RACE reads, gives a single entry per CDR3 protein. The repertoire has 610,000 or so distinct CDR3 sequences, over 9% of them found once; the top ten carry approximately 15%. This clonotype came up once. Its antigen is unknown. The length of the CDR3 is 17 residues. The V and J ends lost 3 bases and 7 bases, in that order; junction bases with no gene match: 14. From germline, CDR1 is SGHRS and CDR2 YFSETQ. The gene calls are TRBV5-1 and TRBJ2-3; 10 nucleotides line up with TRBD2. The receptor was derived from a man aged 25-45 years who received the YFV17D yellow fever vaccine. The sample in question was PBMCs, obtained on the day of the yellow fever booster vaccination. CDR3 in DNA: TGCGCCAGCAGCTCGGGACTAGCGAAACCCTTGGGTTATACGCAGTATTTT. Protein sequence: CASSSGLAKPLGYTQYF.